Below, one T cell receptor (beta chain) is given with its context. The data belong to a study of T cell repertoires in cytomegalovirus infection. Trimming took off 2 bases at V and 0 bases at J, with 11 bases between the two ends. From germline, CDR1 is KGHSH and CDR2 LQKENI. This CDR3 has 17 amino acids. TCRdb fed the reads into MiXCR, producing one record per CDR3 protein. The sample shows just over 150,000 distinct CDR3 sequences, about 20% of them seen only once. The rearrangement joins TRBV18 to TRBJ2-6; no firm D call. This clonotype was sampled from a human donor in good health (CMV status not recorded). Some clones in this sample may be carry-over from other donors' samples. Specimen: PBMCs. This CDR3 is CASSPVPVLSGANVLTF. In DNA form, the CDR3 reads TGTGCCAGCTCACCAGTGCCGGTCCTCTCTGGGGCCAACGTCCTGACTTTC.